The present T cell receptor beta chain was sequenced within a study of CD8+ T cells in alopecia areata. From germline, CDR1 is MNHEY and CDR2 SVGAGI. The CDR3 has 14 residues. The trim removed 6 bases at V and 2 bases at J, leaving 4 bases unmatched. Reverse transcribed after extraction, RNA yielded cDNA as the sequencing template. Generated by immunoSEQ multiplex PCR, the TCRdb table keeps only in-frame clones and is missing some. The repertoire holds around 200,000 clones, with 50% to 70% as singletons. This clone occurred a few times. The sequencing used CD4+ T cells sorted from blood, collected at week 0. The chain is built from TRBV6-5 and TRBJ2-5; 9 positions agree with TRBD2. This clonotype originated in a human donor with alopecia areata. The CDR3 region has the DNA TGTGCCAGCAGCCGGAGCGGGGGGCAAGAGACCCAGTACTTC. Amino acid sequence: CASSRSGGQETQYF.